What follows are 6 T cell receptor beta chains derived from one specimen sequenced in a study of T cells after posttransplantation cyclophosphamide. Methotrexate plus calcineurin inhibitor accompanied controls' myeloablative marrow transplants; sampling was 1 year later. The protocol was immunoSEQ multiplex PCR, while the TCRdb copy is restricted to in-frame clones and leaves out a portion. The sample has around 15,000 clones; approximately 80% are singletons. Sequenced material: PBMCs, taken 441 days after allogeneic stem cell transplant with calcineurin inhibitor and methotrexate. These receptors were obtained from a young adult male patient who received an allogeneic stem cell transplant from an unrelated donor, was CMV-positive, and had acute and chronic GVHD. Some of the T cells might come from the graft donor.

The chain recombines TRBV7-9 with TRBJ2-3; maybe TRBD2 (5 bases). Trimming stripped 1 base from V and 0 bases from J, with 14 bases between. CDR1 and CDR2 from the germline V gene are SEHNR and FQNEAQ (reference sequence). The CDR3 covers 17 residues. The CDR3 reads CASSLGASGPSTDTQYF. Written as DNA, the CDR3 is TGTGCCAGCAGCTTAGGGGCAAGCGGCCCTAGCACAGATACGCAGTATTTT.

The chain joins TRBV7-2 to TRBJ2-1; tentatively, D is TRBD2 (5 bases). CDR3 length equals 11 residues. The germline gives CDR1 SGHTA, CDR2 FQGNSA. The CDR3 is CASRVYNEQFF. The CDR3 region has the DNA TGTGCGTCGCGGGTATACAATGAGCAGTTCTTC.

The rearrangement uses TRBV4-3 and TRBJ2-7, with D maybe TRBD1 (5 bases). The CDR3 contains 15 residues. V lost 1 base to trimming and J lost 2 bases, with 12 bases between them. Germline CDR1 LGHNA, CDR2 YSLEER. The CDR3 DNA reads as TGCGCCAGCAGCCAAGGAAGCAGGGCGACCTACGAGCAGTACTTC. Translation: CASSQGSRATYEQYF.

The gene calls are TRBV6-6 and TRBJ1-2; 8 bases are shared with TRBD1. CDR1 is MNHNY and CDR2 is SVGAGI in the germline V gene (reference sequence). V trimming: 10 bases; J trimming: 5 bases; junction bases outside the gene matches: 9. This CDR3 spans 13 amino acids. The CDR3 loop is CATQTGTGYGYTF. The CDR3 DNA reads as TGTGCCACCCAAACCGGGACAGGTTATGGCTACACCTTC.

The V call is TRBV4-3, the J call TRBJ2-5; D is unresolved. V lost 1 base to trimming and J lost 5 bases, with 8 bases between them. CDR3 size: 13 residues. Germline CDR1 reads LGHNA; CDR2 reads YSLEER. CDR3 amino acids: CASSQVSAETQYF. In DNA, the CDR3 is TGCGCCAGCAGCCAAGTGAGCGCGGAGACCCAGTACTTC.

By share of the sample, this clone is medium-sized. V is TRBV18 and J is TRBJ2-1; 12 bases agree with TRBD2. V gave up 1 base and J gave up 5 bases; unmatched junction bases: 0. Germline CDR1 KGHSH, CDR2 LQKENI. CDR3 length equals 15 residues. Here the CDR3 reads CASSPRTSGDNEQFF. In DNA form, the CDR3 reads TGTGCCAGCTCACCACGGACTAGCGGGGACAATGAGCAGTTCTTC.